Listed here are 23 T cell receptor beta chains from one sample, sequenced in a study of T cell repertoires in ileal Crohn's disease. Generated by immunoSEQ multiplex PCR, the TCRdb table keeps only in-frame clones and is missing some. In the table there are 9,500 to 10,000 clones, 76% of which are singletons. The sample comprised ileal tissue. These receptors were taken from an adult with Crohn's disease.

For the CDR3, the DNA is TGTGCCAGCAAGGGACAGATTGAGCAGTTCTTC. It yields the protein CASKGQIEQFF. The chain uses TRBV6-5 and TRBJ2-1; 7 bases are shared with TRBD1. This CDR3 spans 11 amino acids. V was pared by 7 bases and J by 9 bases, with 3 bases of the junction left unmatched. The germline CDR1 and CDR2 sequences are MNHEY and SVGAGI.

This clone was seen a single time. The rearrangement joins TRBV5-6 to TRBJ2-1, with D possibly TRBD2 on 6 matching bases. V lost 2 bases, J lost 2 bases, and 14 bases lay in between. Germline V gives CDR1 SGHDT, CDR2 YYEEEE. CDR3 length: 16 residues. The CDR3 loop reads CASSFRTGETYNEQFF. CDR3 DNA: TGTGCCAGCAGCTTCCGGACGGGGGAAACCTACAATGAGCAGTTCTTC.

The chain couples TRBV7-6 to TRBJ2-2; D call uncertain. Germline V gene lookup returns CDR1 SGHVS and CDR2 FNYEAQ. Trimming stripped 4 bases from V and 4 bases from J, with 7 bases between. The CDR3 spans 13 residues. CDR3 sequence reads: CASSSQVTGELFF. The DNA of the CDR3 is TGTGCCAGCAGCTCCCAGGTCACCGGGGAGCTGTTTTTT.

The V gene is TRBV11-2, the J gene TRBJ2-7; D is possibly TRBD2 (5 bases). The CDR3 has 16 amino acids. The germline gives CDR1 SGHAT, CDR2 FQNNGV. V lost 2 bases and J 0 bases, leaving 14 bases between the germline ends. CDR3 DNA: TGTGCCAGCAGCTTATCCCATCGTACTAGCTCCTACGAGCAGTACTTC. It specifies CASSLSHRTSSYEQYF.

The chain uses TRBV7-2 and TRBJ2-7; D gene unclear. The CDR3 is made up of 13 amino acids. Germline V lookup: CDR1 SGHTA, CDR2 FQGNSA. Trimming shortened V by 4 bases and J by 3 bases, and 10 bases separated the two germline ends. The CDR3 region is CASSSLPLYEQYF. CDR3 bases: TGTGCCAGCAGCTCCCTCCCTCTCTACGAGCAGTACTTC. The full variable domain, completed using reference TRBV7-2 and TRBJ2-7, is GAGVSQSPSNKVTEKGKDVELRCDPISGHTALYWYRQSLGQGLEFLIYFQGNSAPDKSGLPSDRFSAERTGGSVSTLTIQRTQQEDSAVYLCASSSLPLYEQYFGPGTRLTVT.

V and J are TRBV7-9 and TRBJ2-3, with 8 bases aligning to TRBD2. After removal of 5 bases from V and 3 bases from J, the junction contained 7 bases not matched to a gene. The CDR3 has 15 residues. Germline loops: CDR1 SEHNR, CDR2 FQNEAQ (reference sequence). The CDR3 reads CASSPSGSSTDTQYF. CDR3 nucleotide sequence: TGTGCCAGCAGCCCCAGCGGGAGTAGTACAGATACGCAGTATTTT.

This sequence joins TRBV23-1 and TRBJ2-3; tentatively, D is TRBD1 (6 bases). TRBV23-1 counts as an open reading frame of uncertain function. The CDR3 consists of 19 residues. Trimming cost V 3 bases and J 8 bases, with 30 bases left between them. CDR3 region: CASSHPPCLGAPGLATQYF. CDR3 DNA: TGCGCCAGCAGTCATCCACCTTGTTTGGGGGCGCCGGGGTTGGCTACGCAGTATTTT.

A word on this clone: The sample carries other DNA sequences with the same CDR3. This chain uses TRBV4-1 with TRBJ1-4, with D possibly TRBD1 on 6 matching bases. V lost 4 bases to trimming and J lost 6 bases, with 9 bases between them. Germline-derived CDR1 and CDR2 are MGHRA and YSYEKL. The CDR3 spans 13 residues. The CDR3 nucleotides are TGCGCCAGCAGCCTACAGGGTGATGAAAAACTGTTTTTT. Amino acids: CASSLQGDEKLFF.

The chain has TRBV7-8 and TRBJ2-3; D is perhaps TRBD2 (5 bases). The CDR3 is made up of 16 amino acids. Trimming shortened V by 1 base and J by 2 bases, and 13 bases separated the two germline ends. Germline-derived CDR1 and CDR2 are SGHVS and FQNEAQ. The CDR3 here is CASSLVASQATDTQYF. As DNA, the CDR3 is TGTGCCAGCAGCTTAGTAGCTAGCCAGGCCACAGATACGCAGTATTTT.

The chain is built from TRBV19 and TRBJ2-3; 10 positions match TRBD1. Germline trimming cut 0 bases from V and 1 base from J; bases unmatched to any gene: 10. This CDR3 comprises 19 residues. CDR1 and CDR2 (germline): LNHDA, SQIVND (reference sequence). CDR3 in amino acids: CASSIDLGTGVIGTDTQYF. DNA for the CDR3: TGTGCCAGTAGTATAGATCTTGGGACAGGGGTGATTGGCACAGATACGCAGTATTTT.

The CDR3 bases are TGTGCCATCCGTGCCCGGGAGGGACAGGGGGCAACAGATACGCAGTATTTT. Encoded protein: CAIRAREGQGATDTQYF. The J gene is TRBJ2-3, the V gene TRBV10-3; TRBD1 matches 12 bases. CDR1 ENHRY and CDR2 SYGVKD come from the germline V gene. The CDR3 has 17 residues. Trimming removed 8 bases from V and 3 bases from J; junction bases left unmatched: 12.

The gene calls are TRBV29-1 and TRBJ2-6, with D possibly matching TRBD1 (6 bases). The CDR3 is 15 amino acids. With 3 bases removed from V and 0 bases from J, the gap between germline ends came to 9 bases. Germline V CDR1 and CDR2: SQVTM, ANQGSEA. The CDR3 sequence: CSVDGRGSGANVLTF. The CDR3 region has the DNA TGCAGCGTTGACGGCAGGGGCTCTGGGGCCAACGTCCTGACTTTC.

The chain couples TRBV7-9 to TRBJ1-4, with D perhaps TRBD1 (6 bases). Trimming cost V 5 bases and J 11 bases, with 18 bases left between them. The germline V gene encodes CDR1 SEHNR and CDR2 FQNEAQ (reference sequence). This CDR3 comprises 14 residues. The CDR3 DNA reads TGTGCCAGCAGCCGGGACATGGACCAGGGGAAACTGTTTTTT. Translated: CASSRDMDQGKLFF. Full variable domain (outside the CDR3, taken from reference TRBV7-9 and TRBJ1-4): DTGVSQNPRHKITKRGQNVTFRCDPISEHNRLYWYRQTLGQGPEFLTYFQNEAQLEKSRLLSDRFSAERPKGSFSTLEIQRTEQGDSAMYLCASSRDMDQGKLFFGSGTQLSVL.

V usage is TRBV7-3 and J usage is TRBJ2-3, with D possibly being TRBD1 (5 bases). The length of the CDR3 is 16 residues. The ends were cut back, 1 base at V and 0 bases at J, with 11 bases in the middle. In germline, CDR1 is SGHTA, CDR2 FQGTGA. CDR3 protein: CASSLSAGPSTDTQYF. The CDR3 DNA is TGTGCCAGCAGCTTAAGCGCAGGGCCAAGCACAGATACGCAGTATTTT.

The chain couples TRBV4-1 to TRBJ2-1, with TRBD2 as a possible D gene (5 bases). The V gene's germline CDR1 is MGHRA and CDR2 YSYEKL. V was pared by 1 base and J by 7 bases, with 17 bases between. The CDR3 loop spans 16 amino acids. The CDR3 is CASSQASKRSGNEQFF. The CDR3, as DNA: TGCGCCAGCAGCCAAGCGTCAAAGCGGTCGGGGAATGAGCAGTTCTTC.

The rearrangement uses TRBV11-2 and TRBJ2-1; 15 bases agree with TRBD2. From germline, CDR1 is SGHAT and CDR2 FQNNGV. This CDR3 contains 14 residues. Trimming cost V 5 bases and J 9 bases; bases outside gene matches: 2. This CDR3 is CASSPGLAGGEQFF. The CDR3 DNA follows: TGTGCCAGCAGCCCGGGACTAGCGGGGGGTGAGCAGTTCTTC.

The chain couples TRBV5-1 to TRBJ1-6; 7 nucleotides line up with TRBD1. The CDR3 has 15 residues. V trimming: 4 bases; J trimming: 7 bases; junction bases outside the gene matches: 8. Germline CDR1 SGHRS, CDR2 YFSETQ. The chain's CDR3 is CASSPLEGANSPLHF. In DNA, the CDR3 is TGCGCCAGCAGCCCCCTAGAGGGGGCCAATTCACCCCTCCACTTT.

V and J are TRBV5-4 and TRBJ2-7; TRBD2 agrees at 16 bases. CDR3 size: 17 residues. The junction had 7 bases not matched to a gene; V was cut back by 3 bases and J by 4 bases. Per the germline V gene, CDR1 is SGHNT and CDR2 is YYREEE (reference sequence). The CDR3 DNA reads TGTGCCAGCAGCTCGGGACTAGCGGGGGGGCCAGTATACGAGCAGTACTTC. It translates to CASSSGLAGGPVYEQYF.

This chain uses TRBV28 with TRBJ1-2, with D unclear. This CDR3 region has 13 residues. The germline CDR1 and CDR2 sequences are MDHEN and SYDVKM. Trimming took 5 bases from V and 4 from J, leaving 11 bases between them. This chain's CDR3 is CASSQVQSYGYTF. In DNA form, the CDR3 reads TGTGCCAGCAGTCAGGTACAGAGCTATGGCTACACCTTC.

This clone was seen a few times. This chain connects TRBV5-1 to TRBJ2-7, with D unresolved. This CDR3 has 14 residues. V was clipped by 0 bases and J by 1 base, with 8 bases between them. Germline V CDR1 and CDR2: SGHRS, YFSETQ. The DNA for the CDR3 is TGCGCCAGCAGCTTGGAAAGCGATTCCTACGAGCAGTACTTC. Translating gives CASSLESDSYEQYF. Combining the CDR3 with reference TRBV5-1 and TRBJ2-7 gives the whole variable domain KAGVTQTPRYLIKTRGQQVTLSCSPISGHRSVSWYQQTPGQGLQFLFEYFSETQRNKGNFPGRFSGRQFSNSRSEMNVSTLELGDSALYLCASSLESDSYEQYFGPGTRLTVT.

The J gene is TRBJ2-7, the V gene TRBV11-2; D uncertain. Germline V gene lookup returns CDR1 SGHAT and CDR2 FQNNGV. V lost 5 bases to trimming and J lost 1 base, with 3 bases between them. CDR3 length: 11 amino acids. CDR3 DNA: TGTGCCAGCAGCCAATCCTACGAGCAGTACTTC. Translation gives CASSQSYEQYF.

This clone counts as medium-sized (0.01 to 0.1%). V gene TRBV9 combines with J gene TRBJ2-7, with a weak D call TRBD2 (6 bases). The CDR3 loop spans 15 amino acids. Germline CDR1 and CDR2: SGDLS and YYNGEE. Trimming left V 2 bases short and J 3 bases short, with 15 bases between. The CDR3 loop is CASSVSGSGLYEQYF. CDR3 DNA: TGTGCCAGCAGCGTCTCCGGTAGCGGACTCTACGAGCAGTACTTC.

The chain uses TRBV29-1 and TRBJ2-3; 9 nucleotides agree with TRBD1. This CDR3 contains 13 residues. The germline gives CDR1 SQVTM, CDR2 ANQGSEA. Trimming removed 8 bases from V and 3 bases from J; junction bases left unmatched: 6. The DNA of the CDR3 is TGCAGCTCGACGACAGGGGGAACAGATACGCAGTATTTT. Protein: CSSTTGGTDTQYF.